The source of this T cell receptor (beta chain) is a study of cytomegalovirus exposure and HLA in healthy donors. A multiplex PCR was run with 60 Vbeta primers and 13 Jbeta primers. Generated by immunoSEQ multiplex PCR, the TCRdb table keeps only in-frame clones and is missing some. The repertoire includes about 120,000 clones, 6.5% to 9.5% of them detected once, and 6% sits in the top ten. The CDR3 has 14 amino acids. Germline assignment: CDR1 MNHEY and CDR2 SVGAGI. Trimming left V 6 bases short and J 0 bases short, with 11 bases between. The specimen sequenced was PBMCs. The receptor was isolated from a woman in her thirties or forties in good health and CMV-seropositive. The rearrangement uses TRBV6-5 and TRBJ1-2; D possibly corresponds to TRBD1 (6 bases). For the CDR3, the DNA is TGTGCCAGCAGGGAGACAGGTGCTAACTATGGCTACACCTTC. It translates to CASRETGANYGYTF.